Listed here is a single T cell receptor (beta chain). Its matching antigen is unknown. These data belong to a study of T cells in localized non-small cell lung cancer. Regarding the study as a whole: Researchers found a median around 59 of the top 100 tumor clones in adjacent lung.

Germline lookup yields CDR1 SGHRS and CDR2 YFSETQ. Trimming left V 4 bases short and J 3 bases short, with 14 bases between. The CDR3 contains 14 residues. Sequenced by immunoSEQ multiplex PCR; TCRdb stores in-frame clones only, minus some. Seen here are approximately 40,000 clones, 86% observed once, and the top ten hold 5% to 7%. This chain connects TRBV5-1 to TRBJ2-7, with TRBD2 as a possible D gene (6 bases). Sequencing was performed on peripheral blood, taken before any cancer treatment. The clonotype originates from a man aged 35-69 years with stage I lung adenocarcinoma. The CDR3 loop is CASSPTRSDYEQYF. The DNA for the CDR3 is TGCGCCAGCAGCCCGACTAGGAGCGACTACGAGCAGTACTTC.